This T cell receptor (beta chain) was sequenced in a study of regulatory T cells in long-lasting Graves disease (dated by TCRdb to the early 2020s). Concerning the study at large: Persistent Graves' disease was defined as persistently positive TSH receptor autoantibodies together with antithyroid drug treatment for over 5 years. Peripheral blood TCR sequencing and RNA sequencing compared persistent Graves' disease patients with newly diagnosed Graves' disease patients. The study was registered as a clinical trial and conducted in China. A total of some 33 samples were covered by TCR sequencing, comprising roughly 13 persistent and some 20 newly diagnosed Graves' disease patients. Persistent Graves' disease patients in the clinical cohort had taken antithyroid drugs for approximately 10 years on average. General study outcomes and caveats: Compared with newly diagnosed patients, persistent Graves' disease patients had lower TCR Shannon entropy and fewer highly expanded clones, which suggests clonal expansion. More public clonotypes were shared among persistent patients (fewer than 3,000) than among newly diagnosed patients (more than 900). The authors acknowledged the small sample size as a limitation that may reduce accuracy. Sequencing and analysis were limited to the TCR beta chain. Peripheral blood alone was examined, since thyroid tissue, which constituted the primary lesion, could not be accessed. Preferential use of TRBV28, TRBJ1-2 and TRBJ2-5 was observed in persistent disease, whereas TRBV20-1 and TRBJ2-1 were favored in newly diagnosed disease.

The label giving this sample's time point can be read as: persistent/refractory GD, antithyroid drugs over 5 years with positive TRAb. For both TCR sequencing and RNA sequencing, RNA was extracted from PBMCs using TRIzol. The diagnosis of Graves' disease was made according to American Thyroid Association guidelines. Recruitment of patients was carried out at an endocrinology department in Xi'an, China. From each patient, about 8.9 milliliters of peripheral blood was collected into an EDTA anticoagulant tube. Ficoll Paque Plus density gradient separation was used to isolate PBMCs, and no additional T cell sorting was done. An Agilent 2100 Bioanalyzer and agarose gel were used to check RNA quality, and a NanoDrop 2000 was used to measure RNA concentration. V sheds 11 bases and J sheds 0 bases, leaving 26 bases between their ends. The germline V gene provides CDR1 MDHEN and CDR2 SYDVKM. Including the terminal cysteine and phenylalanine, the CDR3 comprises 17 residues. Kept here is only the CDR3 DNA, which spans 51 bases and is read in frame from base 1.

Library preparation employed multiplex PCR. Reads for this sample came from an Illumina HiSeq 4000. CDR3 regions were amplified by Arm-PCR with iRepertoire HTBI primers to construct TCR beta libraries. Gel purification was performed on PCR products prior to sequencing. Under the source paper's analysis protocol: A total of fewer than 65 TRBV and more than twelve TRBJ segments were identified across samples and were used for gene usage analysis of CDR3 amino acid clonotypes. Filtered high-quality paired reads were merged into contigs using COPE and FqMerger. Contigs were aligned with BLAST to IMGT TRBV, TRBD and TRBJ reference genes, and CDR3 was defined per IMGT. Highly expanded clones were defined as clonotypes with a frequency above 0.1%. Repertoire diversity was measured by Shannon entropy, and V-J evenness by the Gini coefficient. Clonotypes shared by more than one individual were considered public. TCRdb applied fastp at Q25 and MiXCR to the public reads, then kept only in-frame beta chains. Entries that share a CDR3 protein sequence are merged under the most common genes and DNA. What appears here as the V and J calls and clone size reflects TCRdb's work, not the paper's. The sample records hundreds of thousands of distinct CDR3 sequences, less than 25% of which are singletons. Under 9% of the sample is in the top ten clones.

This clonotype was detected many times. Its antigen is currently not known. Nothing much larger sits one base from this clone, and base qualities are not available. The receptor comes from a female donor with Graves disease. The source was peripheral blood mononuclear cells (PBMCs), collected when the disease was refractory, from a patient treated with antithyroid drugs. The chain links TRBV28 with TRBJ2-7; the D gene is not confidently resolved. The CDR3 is CAVNHNPWKGPSYEQYF. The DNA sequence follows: TGTGCCGTAAACCATAACCCTTGGAAGGGCCCCTCCTACGAGCAGTACTTC.